These 21 T cell receptor beta chains were sequenced from one sample in a study of CD8+CD57+ T cells in acquired aplastic anemia (dated by TCRdb to 2017 to 2018). Expansion of CD8+CD57+ cells had been shown by flow cytometry in the patients chosen for sequencing. TCRdb names Illumina HiSeq 2000 as the instrument used. TCR beta VDJ combination and CDR3 sequence profiling used genomic DNA as the template. Using fastp trimming at Q25 and MiXCR clonotype assembly, TCRdb reanalyzed the public sequencing data and kept in-frame beta chains. Each record represents a unique CDR3 protein, reported with the most common genes and DNA among its rows. The sample table contains roughly 180,000 distinct CDR3 sequences; only one count was recorded for roughly 60% of them. The ten largest clones add up to approximately 42% of the sample. Sequenced sample: sorted CD4+, CD8+, or CD8+CD57+ T cells (not recorded which) from PBMCs. The receptors derive from a human donor with aplastic anemia.

This clonotype was counted only a few times. The chain carries TRBV6-5 and TRBJ2-6, with 8 bases fitting TRBD2. J gave up 3 bases and V 8 bases, and 6 bases lay outside the gene matches. CDR1 and CDR2 (germline): MNHEY, SVGAGI. The CDR3 consists of 15 residues. CDR3 protein: CASHLGTSGANVLTF. In DNA form, the CDR3 reads TGTGCCAGCCACCTGGGGACTAGTGGGGCCAACGTCCTGACTTTC.

V gene TRBV27 combines with J gene TRBJ1-4; TRBD1 matches 7 bases. Per the germline V gene, CDR1 is MNHEY and CDR2 is SMNVEV (reference sequence). Trimming cost V 3 bases and J 8 bases; bases outside gene matches: 6. The CDR3 loop spans 14 amino acids. This CDR3 reads CASSFGRGGEKLFF. The CDR3 nucleotides read TGTGCCAGCAGTTTCGGGCGAGGGGGCGAAAAACTGTTTTTT.

The chain recombines TRBV12-3 or TRBV12-4 with TRBJ1-5, with TRBD1 matching 8 bases. CDR3 length equals 16 residues. V was pared by 1 base and J by 6 bases, with 8 bases of the junction left unmatched. The CDR3 here is CASSLGGGQDGQPQHF. CDR3 nucleotides: TGTGCCAGCAGTTTAGGAGGGGGACAGGATGGTCAGCCCCAGCATTTT.

This clonotype was found once. The chain uses TRBV19 and TRBJ1-2, with 7 bases matching TRBD1. V shed 7 bases, J shed 4 bases, and the junction held 9 bases outside the gene matches. The CDR3 extends over 14 amino acids. From germline, CDR1 is LNHDA and CDR2 SQIVND (reference sequence). DNA of the CDR3: TGTGCCAGTAAACTCCGGGACAGAGCCTATGGCTACACCTTC. It is translated as CASKLRDRAYGYTF. Using reference TRBV19 and TRBJ1-2 for the parts outside the CDR3, the full variable domain is DGGITQSPKYLFRKEGQNVTLSCEQNLNHDAMYWYRQDPGQGLRLIYYSQIVNDFQKGDIAEGYSVSREKKESFPLTVTSAQKNPTAFYLCASKLRDRAYGYTFGSGTRLTVV.

The sample holds one count of this clonotype. This chain joins TRBV20-1 and TRBJ1-1; D not resolved. The CDR3 runs 14 residues. Germline V gene data show CDR1 as DFQATT and CDR2 as SNEGSKA (reference sequence). Trimming took 5 bases from V and 6 from J, leaving 19 bases between them. As DNA, the CDR3 is TGCAGTGCTTCTCTCGGGATCCTAGAACCTGAAGCTTTCTTT. This gives the protein CSASLGILEPEAFF.

This rearrangement joins TRBV25-1 to TRBJ2-7, with TRBD1 matching over 7 bases. The CDR3 runs to 13 residues. Trimming took 6 bases from V and 4 from J; bases not matched to a gene: 6. Germline V gene data show CDR1 as MGHDK and CDR2 as SYGVNS. CDR3 protein: CASSWDRVYEQYF. CDR3 nucleotides: TGTGCCAGCAGCTGGGACAGAGTATACGAGCAGTACTTC.

This rearrangement joins TRBV2 to TRBJ2-7; D is unclear. Germline CDR1 reads SNHLY; CDR2 reads FYNNEI. This CDR3 has 14 amino acids. Trimming took 0 bases from V and 2 from J, leaving 8 bases between them. The CDR3 protein is CASSEAMVAYEQYF. DNA of the CDR3: TGTGCCAGCAGTGAAGCGATGGTAGCCTACGAGCAGTACTTC.

V gene TRBV7-7 combines with J gene TRBJ2-1; unclear D gene. The CDR3 runs to 15 residues. Germline loops: CDR1 SSHAT, CDR2 FNYEAQ (reference sequence). V gave up 3 bases and J gave up 3 bases, with 12 bases separating them. The CDR3 here is CASSFRQVDYNEQFF. The CDR3 DNA reads TGTGCCAGCAGCTTTCGGCAGGTCGACTACAATGAGCAGTTCTTC.

This clonotype was picked up a small number of times. This sequence joins TRBV20-1 and TRBJ2-7; TRBD1 aligns across 7 bases. CDR1 is DFQATT and CDR2 is SNEGSKA in the germline V gene (reference sequence). The V gene end was trimmed by 6 bases and the J gene end by 0 bases; junction bases not matched to a gene: 5. The CDR3 loop spans 13 amino acids. The CDR3 region is CSASGQDSYEQYF. CDR3 sequence (DNA): TGCAGTGCCAGCGGACAGGACTCCTACGAGCAGTACTTC.

V and J are TRBV7-9 and TRBJ2-7; 9 bases fit TRBD2. Germline values: CDR1 SEHNR, CDR2 FQNEAQ (reference sequence). The CDR3 has 18 amino acids. J gave up 1 base and V 0 bases, and 10 bases lay outside the gene matches. The DNA of the CDR3 is TGTGCCAGCAGCTTAGCGGTGGTAGCGGGGGACCTTTCCTACGAGCAGTACTTC. Protein sequence: CASSLAVVAGDLSYEQYF.

To note about this clonotype: A much larger clonotype is one base distant, so this may be a read error. The CDR3 loop reads CASSQTSGGGNNIYF. The CDR3 DNA reads TGCGCCAGCAGCCAAACATCAGGGGGTGGAAACAACATATATTTT. This chain connects TRBV2 to TRBJ1-3; TRBD1 agrees at 7 bases. Per the germline V gene, CDR1 is SNHLY and CDR2 is FYNNEI. The CDR3 contains 15 residues. Supplemented by reference TRBV2 and TRBJ1-3, the full variable domain reads EPEVTQTPSHQVTQMGQEVILRCVPISNHLYFYWYRQILGQKVEFLVSFYNNEISEKSEIFDDQFSVERPDGSNFTLKIRSTKLEDSAMYFCASSQTSGGGNNIYFGEGSWLTVV.

The V call is TRBV19, the J call TRBJ2-7; perhaps TRBD2 as D (6 bases). This CDR3 has 16 residues. Germline CDR1 LNHDA, CDR2 SQIVND (reference sequence). Deletions cut 9 bases from V and 1 base from J, with 22 bases between. The CDR3 nucleotides read TGTGCCAGCATCACCCTGGGGTCCGGAGGGTCCTACGAGCAGTACTTC. This translates into CASITLGSGGSYEQYF.

In this sample, this clonotype turned up a few times. The J gene is TRBJ2-7, the V gene TRBV7-2, with D unclear. V gave up 3 bases and J gave up 0 bases, with 9 bases separating them. Germline CDR1 SGHTA, CDR2 FQGNSA. This CDR3 contains 14 residues. The CDR3 DNA follows: TGTGCCAGCAGCTTCGATATGAACTCCTACGAGCAGTACTTC. Its protein is CASSFDMNSYEQYF.

This clonotype showed up just once. The junction shows a germline mismatch at one end, possibly a read error. The chain links TRBV10-3 to TRBJ2-2; TRBD1 matches 9 bases. Germline V gives CDR1 ENHRY, CDR2 SYGVKD. This CDR3 comprises 16 residues. The CDR3, as DNA: TGTGCCAGCAGTCAGCACAAGACAGGGGGGACCGGGGAGCTGTTTTTT. Its protein is CASSQHKTGGTGELFF.

V is TRBV19 and J is TRBJ1-6; 7 nucleotides line up with TRBD1. There are 13 residues in the CDR3. Germline V gives CDR1 LNHDA, CDR2 SQIVND (reference sequence). Unmatched junction bases numbered 5, after V lost 5 bases and J lost 10 bases. The CDR3 DNA is TGTGCCAGTAGTCTACAGGGGTACTCACCCCTCCACTTT. Protein product: CASSLQGYSPLHF.

The chain is built from TRBV20-1 and TRBJ1-2; possible D gene TRBD1, 5 bases. The length of the CDR3 is 19 residues. The V gene lost 0 bases and the J gene lost 3 bases, with 26 bases spanning the gap. Germline V gene sequence: CDR1 DFQATT, CDR2 SNEGSKA (reference sequence). This chain's CDR3 is CSAREGRRHRYAPYYGYTF. The CDR3 DNA reads TGCAGTGCTAGAGAGGGACGGAGGCACAGATACGCTCCCTACTATGGCTACACCTTC.

In its sample, this clonotype was seen once. The chain couples TRBV9 to TRBJ1-2; the D gene is possibly TRBD1 (6 bases). The germline gives CDR1 SGDLS, CDR2 YYNGEE. CDR3 length: 13 amino acids. Deletions cut 0 bases from V and 6 bases from J, with 9 bases between. CDR3 sequence: CASSVGTGHGYTF. The CDR3 DNA sequence: TGTGCCAGCAGCGTAGGCACAGGGCATGGCTACACCTTC. Based on the CDR3 plus reference TRBV9 and TRBJ1-2, the full variable domain is DSGVTQTPKHLITATGQRVTLRCSPRSGDLSVYWYQQSLDQGLQFLIQYYNGEERAKGNILERFSAQQFPDLHSELNLSSLELGDSALYFCASSVGTGHGYTFGSGTRLTVV.

In DNA, the CDR3 is TGCGCCAGCAGCTTGGAAGGAGCTTCCAGTTCACCCCTCCACTTT. Protein product: CASSLEGASSSPLHF. The J gene is TRBJ1-6, the V gene TRBV5-1; D not certain. CDR3 size: 15 residues. The germline V gene encodes CDR1 SGHRS and CDR2 YFSETQ. V lost 0 bases and J 9 bases, leaving 13 bases between the germline ends.

This chain links TRBV25-1 with TRBJ2-7; 9 bases are shared with TRBD2. With V trimmed by 4 bases and J by 6 bases, 10 bases remained unmatched. Germline CDR1 is MGHDK and CDR2 is SYGVNS. The length of the CDR3 is 15 residues. The CDR3 region has the DNA TGTGCCAGCAGTGCAGGACTAGCGATAGTGGGCGAGCAGTACTTC. Its translation is CASSAGLAIVGEQYF.

The V and J genes are TRBV7-9 and TRBJ1-5; D remains ambiguous. Germline V CDR1 and CDR2: SEHNR, FQNEAQ (reference sequence). The V end was cut by 6 bases, the J end by 3 bases, with 9 bases between. The CDR3 is 13 residues long. Here the CDR3 reads CASSSWDNQPQHF. The CDR3 region has the DNA TGTGCCAGCAGTTCGTGGGACAATCAGCCCCAGCATTTT.

This clonotype occurred once. This may be a read error, as it is one base from a much larger clone. Because it lacks the conserved phenylalanine or tryptophan at the end, this CDR3 is likely a read error. The CDR3 sequence: CASSQDERSGPYNEQFL. The CDR3 DNA sequence: TGCGCCAGCAGCCAAGATGAGCGAAGCGGTCCCTACAATGAGCAGTTCCTC. V is TRBV4-1 and J is TRBJ2-1, with D perhaps TRBD2 (5 bases). V dropped 0 bases and J dropped 2 bases, with 14 bases sitting between them. In germline, CDR1 is MGHRA, CDR2 YSYEKL. This CDR3 comprises 17 residues.